The source of this TCR beta chain is a study of T cells in Graves' hyperthyroidism and ophthalmopathy. General study results and limits: Patients with ophthalmopathy were separated from those with stable hyperthyroidism by a 13 V-J model.

The CDR3 length is 10 residues. V gave up 4 bases and J gave up 4 bases, with 4 bases separating them. Germline CDR1 reads GTSNPN; CDR2 reads SVGIG (reference sequence). Diagnostic decisions used clinical symptoms, serum thyroxine and TRAb, thyroid ultrasound and orbital computed tomography. From 10 ml of fresh peripheral blood, PBMCs were isolated. Amplified TCR beta CDR3 regions derived from RNA transcripts. TCR CDR3 underwent first-round RT-PCR with the HTBI primer set. One entry per CDR3 protein results from TCRdb running MiXCR on the multiplex PCR reads. The sample has some 690,000 distinct CDR3 sequences; roughly 17% are singletons. Many counts were recorded for this clonotype. Its matching antigen is unknown.

Input material: blood. The genes are TRBV30 and TRBJ1-1; D gene uncertain. This receptor was identified in a middle-aged man with Graves' hyperthyroidism. CDR3 protein: CAWMGTEAFF. The CDR3 region has the DNA TGTGCCTGGATGGGCACTGAAGCTTTCTTT.